A single sample gave rise to the 2 T cell receptor beta chains below, sequenced in a study of T-cell memory formation after mild COVID-19. TCRdb re-called the 5' RACE reads through MiXCR, storing one row per CDR3 protein. Among 250,000 to 350,000 distinct CDR3 sequences listed, roughly a fifth were seen once. Specimen: PBMCs or a T cell subset sorted from them (not recorded which). Receptor source: a man younger than 35 who had mild COVID-19 (a few samples of this study predate the infection). Cell type and time point are not known.

This clonotype was observed a few times. V usage is TRBV4-1 and J usage is TRBJ1-2; 9 bases match TRBD1. J lost 6 bases, V lost 8 bases, and 7 bases had no gene match. This CDR3 is built from 13 residues. Germline values: CDR1 MGHRA, CDR2 YSYEKL. CDR3 sequence (DNA): TGCGCCAGCGGGGACAGGGACATCGATGGCTACACCTTC. Translated, it gives CASGDRDIDGYTF.

The CDR3 sequence: CASNRGSYEQYF. CDR3 DNA sequence: TGTGCCAGCAACCGAGGCTCCTACGAGCAGTACTTC. J is TRBJ2-7 and V is TRBV12-3 or TRBV12-4; D unclear. V lost 7 bases to trimming and J lost 0 bases, with 7 bases between them. The CDR3 loop spans 12 amino acids.